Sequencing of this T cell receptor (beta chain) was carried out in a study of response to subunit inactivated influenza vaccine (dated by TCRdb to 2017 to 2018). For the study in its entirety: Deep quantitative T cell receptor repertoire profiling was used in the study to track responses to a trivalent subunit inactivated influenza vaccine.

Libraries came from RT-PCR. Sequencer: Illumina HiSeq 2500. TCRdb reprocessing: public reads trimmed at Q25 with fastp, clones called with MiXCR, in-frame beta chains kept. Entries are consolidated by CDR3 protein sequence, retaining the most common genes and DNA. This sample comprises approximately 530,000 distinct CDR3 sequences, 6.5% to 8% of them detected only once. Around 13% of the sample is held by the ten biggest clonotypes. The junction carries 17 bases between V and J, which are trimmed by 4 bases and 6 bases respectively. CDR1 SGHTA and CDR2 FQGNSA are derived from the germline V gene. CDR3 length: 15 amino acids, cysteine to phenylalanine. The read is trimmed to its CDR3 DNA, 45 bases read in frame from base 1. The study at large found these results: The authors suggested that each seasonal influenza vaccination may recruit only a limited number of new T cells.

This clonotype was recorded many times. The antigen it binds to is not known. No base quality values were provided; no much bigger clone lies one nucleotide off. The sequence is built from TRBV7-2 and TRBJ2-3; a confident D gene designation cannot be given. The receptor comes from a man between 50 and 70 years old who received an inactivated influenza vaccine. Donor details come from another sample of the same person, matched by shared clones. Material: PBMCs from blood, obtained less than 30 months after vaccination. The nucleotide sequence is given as TGTGCCAGCAGCTATAGGGCTTCCCAAGCGGATACGCAGTATTTT. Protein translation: CASSYRASQADTQYF.